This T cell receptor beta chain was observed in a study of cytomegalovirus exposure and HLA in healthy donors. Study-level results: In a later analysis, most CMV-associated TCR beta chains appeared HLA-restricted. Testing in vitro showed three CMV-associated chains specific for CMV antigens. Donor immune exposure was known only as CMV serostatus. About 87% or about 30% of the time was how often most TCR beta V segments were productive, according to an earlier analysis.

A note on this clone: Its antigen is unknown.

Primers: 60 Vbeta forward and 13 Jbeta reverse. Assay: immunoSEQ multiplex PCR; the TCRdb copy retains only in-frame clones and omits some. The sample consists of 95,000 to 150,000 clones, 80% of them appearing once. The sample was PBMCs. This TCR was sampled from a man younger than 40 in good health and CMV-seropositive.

CDR3 sequence (DNA): TGTGCCAGCAGTGACCGGAGGGGTGAAAAACTGTTTTTT. Amino acid sequence: CASSDRRGEKLFF. The rearrangement joins TRBV6-1 to TRBJ1-4; possible D gene TRBD1, 5 bases. The CDR3 has 13 amino acids. Per germline, CDR1 MNHNS and CDR2 SASEGT. V lost 3 bases and J lost 7, with 9 bases in between.